These 19 T cell receptor beta chains were all obtained from the same sample, sequenced in a study of shared clonotypes between healthy human individuals. Sequenced by immunoSEQ multiplex PCR; TCRdb stores in-frame clones only, minus some. The data show about 1.1 million clones, with approximately 77% seen just once and 0.89% held by the top ten. The sequencing sample was made of memory CD4+ T cells from PBMCs. Subset defined: CD45RA-negative fraction. Every receptor here comes from a man in his late teens or twenties in good health. Some clones in this sample may be carry-over from other donors' samples.

This chain uses TRBV5-1 with TRBJ2-2; the match to TRBD1 covers 7 bases. Trimming at V came to 6 bases and at J to 1 base, leaving 9 bases not matched to a gene. CDR3 size: 16 residues. Germline V gives CDR1 SGHRS, CDR2 YFSETQ. DNA of the CDR3: TGCGCCAGCACCCTAGACAGGGTTAAGAACACCGGGGAGCTGTTTTTT. Residues: CASTLDRVKNTGELFF.

This chain joins TRBV7-2 and TRBJ1-2; no definite D call. Between the trimmed V and J ends, which lost 6 bases and 8 bases, there was a span of 19 bases. Germline V gene data show CDR1 as SGHTA and CDR2 as FQGNSA. The CDR3 loop spans 14 amino acids. CDR3 residues: CASRAQEVFLGYTF. The CDR3 nucleotides read TGTGCCAGCAGGGCCCAGGAGGTCTTTTTGGGCTACACCTTC.

The V gene is TRBV18, the J gene TRBJ2-3; D is uncertain. V was clipped by 3 bases and J by 9 bases, with 16 bases between them. The CDR3 has 14 amino acids. Germline-derived CDR1 and CDR2 are KGHSH and LQKENI. CDR3 region: CASSPGFFPPTQYF. For the CDR3, the DNA is TGTGCCAGCTCACCGGGGTTCTTCCCACCCACGCAGTATTTT.

The chain recombines TRBV6-1 with TRBJ1-2; TRBD1 aligns across 8 bases. There are 15 residues in the CDR3. J lost 2 bases, V lost 6 bases, and 8 bases had no gene match. Germline CDR1 is MNHNS and CDR2 is SASEGT. DNA of the CDR3: TGTGCCAGCAGCCTAAACAGGGGGGAGAACTATGGCTACACCTTC. This encodes CASSLNRGENYGYTF.

This CDR3 is CASSPYGETQYF. As DNA, the CDR3 is TGTGCCAGCAGCCCCTATGGGGAGACCCAGTACTTC. The rearrangement joins TRBV7-2 to TRBJ2-5; D uncertain. Germline loops: CDR1 SGHTA, CDR2 FQGNSA. Between the trimmed V and J ends, which lost 5 bases and 5 bases, there was a span of 9 bases. The CDR3 runs 12 residues.

Remarks on this clone: Just one base apart from a much larger clone, this may be a read error. The chain recombines TRBV7-6 with TRBJ2-3; D is undetermined. The CDR3 is 11 amino acids. CDR1 SGHVS and CDR2 FNYEAQ come from the germline V gene. Trimming pared 3 bases from V and 5 bases from J, leaving 3 bases between. DNA for the CDR3: TGTGCCAGCAGCTTGGAAGATACGCAGTATTTT. Protein sequence: CASSLEDTQYF. The full variable domain, in which reference TRBV7-6 and TRBJ2-3 provide the parts outside the CDR3, is GAGVSQSPRYKVTKRGQDVALRCDPISGHVSLYWYRQALGQGPEFLTYFNYEAQQDKSGLPNDRFSAERPEGSISTLTIQRTEQRDSAMYRCASSLEDTQYFGPGTRLTVL.

The genes are TRBV4-2 and TRBJ2-5; D may be TRBD1 or TRBD2 (7 bases each). Trimming cost V 1 base and J 7 bases, with 22 bases left between them. The germline V gene has CDR1 LGHNA and CDR2 YNFKEQ. The CDR3 length is 17 residues. The CDR3 here is CASSQVRGGTDIGTQYF. CDR3 nucleotide sequence: TGTGCCAGCAGCCAAGTCCGGGGAGGGACAGATATAGGGACCCAGTACTTC.

The chain uses TRBV6-1 and TRBJ1-1; 8 bases are shared with TRBD1. This CDR3 has 15 residues. The V and J ends lost 5 bases and 4 bases, in that order; junction bases with no gene match: 9. Per germline, CDR1 MNHNS and CDR2 SASEGT. The chain's CDR3 is CASSPGQGLATEAFF. Written as DNA, the CDR3 is TGTGCCAGCAGTCCCGGACAGGGCTTGGCCACTGAAGCTTTCTTT.

V and J are TRBV5-1 and TRBJ2-7, with D possibly being TRBD1 or TRBD2 (5 bases each). V was clipped by 0 bases and J by 6 bases, with 10 bases between them. Looked up from germline, CDR1 is SGHRS and CDR2 is YFSETQ. The CDR3 runs to 13 residues. The CDR3 sequence is CASSLAIGAEQYF. CDR3 nucleotide sequence: TGCGCCAGCAGCTTGGCCATCGGGGCCGAGCAGTACTTC.

Only a few counts were recorded for this clone. The chain uses TRBV19 and TRBJ2-7; tentative D call: TRBD1 (5 bases). This CDR3 comprises 14 residues. From germline, CDR1 is LNHDA and CDR2 SQIVND (reference sequence). V lost 5 bases and J lost 6, with 17 bases in between. The CDR3 here is CASSQAGSTLEQYF. CDR3 sequence (DNA): TGTGCCAGTAGTCAAGCAGGGTCCACCCTCGAGCAGTACTTC.

The CDR3 coding sequence is TGTGCCAGCTCACCTGGACAGGGAGGCAATGAGCAGTTCTTC. Translation gives CASSPGQGGNEQFF. The chain carries TRBV18 and TRBJ2-1; 8 bases map to TRBD1. Looked up from germline, CDR1 is KGHSH and CDR2 is LQKENI. V shed 3 bases and J 6 bases; nucleotides not matched to a gene: 4. This CDR3 region has 14 residues.

As concerns this clone: The sample contains more than one DNA sequence encoding this CDR3. The chain recombines TRBV5-1 with TRBJ2-2, with D tentatively TRBD1 (5 bases). Germline values: CDR1 SGHRS, CDR2 YFSETQ. V lost 0 bases and J lost 0, with 9 bases in between. The CDR3 is 16 residues long. CDR3 residues: CASSLGVTANTGELFF. The CDR3 coding sequence is TGCGCCAGCAGCTTGGGGGTGACAGCGAACACCGGGGAGCTGTTTTTT.

The chain links TRBV5-4 to TRBJ2-7; 10 positions agree with TRBD2. The J segment lost 1 base and the V segment lost 0 bases, leaving 4 bases of the junction unmatched. The CDR3 covers 16 residues. Germline V lookup: CDR1 SGHNT, CDR2 YYREEE (reference sequence). The chain's CDR3 is CASSLGGLARSYEQYF. In nucleotides, the CDR3 is TGTGCCAGCAGCTTGGGGGGACTAGCGAGGTCCTACGAGCAGTACTTC.

The chain combines TRBV7-9 with TRBJ2-1; tentative D call: TRBD2 (5 bases). V was shortened by 2 bases and J by 3 bases, with 11 bases between the two germline ends. CDR3 length: 15 amino acids. CDR1 and CDR2 from the germline V gene are SEHNR and FQNEAQ (reference sequence). The DNA for the CDR3 is TGTGCCAGCAGCTTATTGGATAGCGTCTACAATGAGCAGTTCTTC. This sequence encodes CASSLLDSVYNEQFF.

The chain links TRBV10-3 to TRBJ1-1; 8 nucleotides line up with TRBD1. From germline, CDR1 is ENHRY and CDR2 SYGVKD. Germline trimming cut 5 bases from V and 6 bases from J; bases unmatched to any gene: 11. This CDR3 has 15 amino acids. The CDR3 coding sequence is TGTGCCATCAGTACGATAGGGACAGGTGAACCTGAAGCTTTCTTT. It encodes CAISTIGTGEPEAFF.

This clone was seen a few times. V is TRBV18 and J is TRBJ1-5; 8 nucleotides match TRBD1. The CDR3 sequence is 15 residues long. The V and J ends lost 6 bases and 4 bases, in that order; junction bases with no gene match: 8. The germline V gene encodes CDR1 KGHSH and CDR2 LQKENI. The CDR3 DNA reads as TGTGCCAGCTCGTTAGACAGGGGAAGTAATCAGCCCCAGCATTTT. It codes for CASSLDRGSNQPQHF.

The chain employs TRBV7-2 and TRBJ1-1; the D is unclear. CDR1 is SGHTA, CDR2 FQGNSA, per germline. The CDR3 is 13 residues long. V lost 2 bases, J lost 4 bases, and 8 bases lay in between. The CDR3 loop reads CASSLSWGTEAFF. For the CDR3, the DNA is TGTGCCAGCAGCTTAAGCTGGGGCACTGAAGCTTTCTTT.

As concerns this clone: With a much larger clone just one base away, this may be a read error. This sample includes further DNA sequences coding for the same CDR3. The rearrangement joins TRBV28 to TRBJ2-1, with D hard to call. Per the germline V gene, CDR1 is MDHEN and CDR2 is SYDVKM. Trimming stripped 6 bases from V and 7 bases from J, with 7 bases between. The CDR3 loop spans 11 amino acids. The CDR3 bases are TGTGCCAGCAGCTTAGTTAATGAGCAGTTCTTC. Protein product: CASSLVNEQFF.

The V and J genes are TRBV2 and TRBJ1-5; D might be TRBD1 (6 bases). CDR1 and CDR2 from the germline V gene are SNHLY and FYNNEI. Trimming shortened V by 4 bases and J by 3 bases, and 13 bases separated the two germline ends. The CDR3 is made up of 15 amino acids. The DNA of the CDR3 is TGTGCCAGCAGTGGCATGGGGGCTGACAATCAGCCCCAGCATTTT. This translates into CASSGMGADNQPQHF.